A single sample is the source of the 27 T cell receptor beta chains below, sequenced in a study of blood T cell repertoires in COVID-19. TCRdb's copy holds only in-frame clones and misses some; the assay was immunoSEQ multiplex PCR. The table has 70,000 to 75,000 clones, around 90% seen once. What was sequenced was peripheral blood. The receptors originated from a human donor in a cohort sampled during active COVID-19.

This clone is judged medium-sized. The CDR3 DNA is TGTGCCAGCAGTTTAGGGTCGGGGAAGCCCCAGCATTTT. Protein sequence: CASSLGSGKPQHF. The chain is built from TRBV12-3 or TRBV12-4 and TRBJ1-5; unclear D gene. V lost 1 base, J lost 8 bases, and 9 bases lay in between. The CDR3 sequence is 13 residues long.

The DNA for the CDR3 is TGTGCCTGGACCAGGGAAGATACGCAGTATTTT. As protein: CAWTREDTQYF. The chain recombines TRBV30 with TRBJ2-3; TRBD1 might be the D (5 bases). Trimming shortened V by 4 bases and J by 5 bases, and 7 bases separated the two germline ends. The CDR3 runs 11 residues. CDR1 and CDR2 from the germline V gene are GTSNPN and SVGIG (reference sequence).

V gene TRBV29-1 combines with J gene TRBJ2-3, with a weak D call TRBD2 (5 bases). V was clipped by 6 bases and J by 2 bases, with 27 bases between them. Per germline, CDR1 SQVTM and CDR2 ANQGSEA. The CDR3 totals 18 residues. CDR3 in DNA: TGCAGCGTCGGGTCTCTGCGGGTTTTCACCCAATTCACAGATACGCAGTATTTT. As protein: CSVGSLRVFTQFTDTQYF.

The chain is built from TRBV7-6 and TRBJ2-3, with 8 bases identical to TRBD2. Looked up from germline, CDR1 is SGHVS and CDR2 is FNYEAQ. The CDR3 is 15 amino acids. With 5 bases clipped from V and 6 bases from J, the junction kept 10 bases outside the gene matches. DNA for the CDR3: TGTGCCAGCAGCCCGAACCAGCGGGAGTCGGATACGCAGTATTTT. It codes for CASSPNQRESDTQYF.

The J gene is TRBJ2-4, the V gene TRBV2; 8 bases line up with TRBD1. V was pared by 6 bases and J by 0 bases, with 10 bases of the junction left unmatched. The length of the CDR3 is 17 residues. Germline values: CDR1 SNHLY, CDR2 FYNNEI. This CDR3 reads CASSTRDRSRAKNIQYF. The CDR3, as DNA: TGTGCCAGCAGCACCCGGGACAGGTCGAGAGCCAAAAACATTCAGTACTTC.

This chain joins TRBV7-2 and TRBJ1-2, with 8 bases identical to TRBD1. Germline CDR1 and CDR2: SGHTA and FQGNSA. This CDR3 has 17 amino acids. The V gene end was trimmed by 1 base and the J gene end by 5 bases; junction bases not matched to a gene: 12. CDR3 amino acids: CASSLGGGTGTGYGYTF. Written as DNA, the CDR3 is TGTGCCAGCAGCTTAGGGGGGGGTACCGGGACAGGATATGGCTACACCTTC.

The gene calls are TRBV7-9 and TRBJ1-1; D unresolved. Germline V CDR1 and CDR2: SEHNR, FQNEAQ (reference sequence). With 3 bases removed from V and 4 bases from J, the gap between germline ends came to 9 bases. This CDR3 has 13 amino acids. CDR3 sequence (DNA): TGTGCCAGCAGCTTCCGGGTACCCACTGAAGCTTTCTTT. Amino acid sequence: CASSFRVPTEAFF.

The chain has TRBV5-1 and TRBJ1-4; possible D gene TRBD1, 6 bases. The V gene's germline CDR1 is SGHRS and CDR2 YFSETQ. V lost 4 bases to trimming and J lost 2 bases, with 15 bases between them. This CDR3 comprises 16 residues. The CDR3: CASSKNTGPTNEKLFF. The CDR3 coding sequence is TGCGCCAGCAGCAAAAACACAGGGCCCACTAATGAAAAACTGTTTTTT.

The rearrangement uses TRBV5-1 and TRBJ2-3; no clear D gene. V was clipped by 0 bases and J by 2 bases, with 10 bases between them. The CDR3 is made up of 15 amino acids. Germline loops: CDR1 SGHRS, CDR2 YFSETQ. CDR3 in DNA: TGCGCCAGCAGCTTGGACTCAGGCCACACAGATACGCAGTATTTT. Its protein is CASSLDSGHTDTQYF.

The genes are TRBV7-2 and TRBJ2-7, with TRBD1 identical over 10 bases. CDR1 SGHTA and CDR2 FQGNSA come from the germline V gene. Losses at the gene ends were 5 bases for V and 6 bases for J; bases not matched to a gene: 10. The CDR3 has 15 residues. The CDR3 sequence is CASSAPGTGVSEQYF. The CDR3 region has the DNA TGTGCCAGCAGCGCCCCCGGGACAGGGGTTTCCGAGCAGTACTTC.

The CDR3: CASSLNGAGANVLTF. The CDR3 DNA sequence: TGTGCCAGCAGCTTGAACGGGGCTGGGGCCAACGTCCTGACTTTC. This chain joins TRBV5-8 and TRBJ2-6; TRBD2 is a possible D gene (5 bases). V dropped 1 base and J dropped 2 bases, with 7 bases sitting between them. Germline V gene sequence: CDR1 SGHTS, CDR2 YDEGEE. CDR3 size: 15 residues.

The V and J genes are TRBV3-1 (or the pseudogene TRBV3-2) and TRBJ2-2; 8 bases are a match to TRBD1. J gave up 3 bases and V 0 bases, and 6 bases lay outside the gene matches. Germline lookup yields CDR1 LGHDT and CDR2 YNNKEL (reference sequence). The CDR3 has 17 residues. This CDR3 reads CASSQDPRGRYTGELFF. The CDR3 region has the DNA TGTGCCAGCAGCCAAGATCCCAGGGGGCGGTACACCGGGGAGCTGTTTTTT.

This clone was detected once. The chain combines TRBV6-2 or TRBV6-3 with TRBJ2-1, with D possibly TRBD2 on 6 matching bases. The CDR3 is 14 amino acids. The V end was cut by 2 bases, the J end by 6 bases, with 11 bases between. Germline V gives CDR1 MNHEY, CDR2 SVGEGT. CDR3 region: CASSYTTSSNEQFF. The CDR3 DNA reads TGTGCCAGCAGTTACACGACTAGTTCCAATGAGCAGTTCTTC.

The V gene is TRBV5-1, the J gene TRBJ1-1; unclear D gene. Trimming pared 2 bases from V and 2 bases from J, leaving 4 bases between. Germline V gives CDR1 SGHRS, CDR2 YFSETQ. This CDR3 is 12 amino acids long. The CDR3 nucleotides are TGCGCCAGCAGCTTCAGTAACACTGAAGCTTTCTTT. This gives the protein CASSFSNTEAFF.

The J gene is TRBJ2-3, the V gene TRBV11-3, with 7 bases matching TRBD2. After removal of 0 bases from V and 6 bases from J, the junction contained 12 bases not matched to a gene. The CDR3 runs 17 residues. CDR1 SGHNT and CDR2 YENEEA come from the germline V gene. The CDR3 region is CASSLEASGAVGDTQYF. The CDR3 region has the DNA TGTGCCAGCAGCTTAGAAGCTAGCGGCGCCGTTGGGGATACGCAGTATTTT.

This clone appeared a few times. The rearrangement links TRBV19 to TRBJ1-3, with 9 nucleotides matching TRBD1. The CDR3 consists of 13 residues. Germline assignment: CDR1 LNHDA and CDR2 SQIVND (reference sequence). Trimming cost V 9 bases and J 2 bases; bases outside gene matches: 2. CDR3 protein: CASRQGAGNTIYF. The CDR3 coding sequence is TGTGCCAGCCGACAGGGGGCTGGAAACACCATATATTTT.

This chain joins TRBV19 and TRBJ2-1; perhaps TRBD1 as D (6 bases). Germline V gene sequence: CDR1 LNHDA, CDR2 SQIVND (reference sequence). Trimming left V 3 bases short and J 11 bases short, with 11 bases between. This CDR3 has 12 amino acids. The CDR3 region has the DNA TGTGCCAGTAGTATGGGTGGGGGCCAGCAGTTCTTC. Amino acid sequence: CASSMGGGQQFF.

The rearrangement joins TRBV12-1 to TRBJ1-4; TRBD1 is the table's D call and was not checked against the DNA. TRBV12-1 constitutes a pseudogene. This CDR3 has 14 amino acids. The CDR3 is CASSLTGPNEKLFF. The CDR3 nucleotides are TGTGCCAGCAGCTTGACAGGGCCTAATGAAAAACTGTTTTTT.

The count of this clone is one. The V gene is TRBV4-1, the J gene TRBJ2-2; D may be TRBD2 (6 bases). The CDR3 has 16 amino acids. Germline CDR1 and CDR2: MGHRA and YSYEKL. Trimming took off 4 bases at V and 4 bases at J, with 16 bases between the two ends. In DNA form, the CDR3 reads TGCGCCAGCAGCCCAAACCAATCCGGGGGCACCGGGGAGCTGTTTTTT. This codes for CASSPNQSGGTGELFF.

J is TRBJ2-7 and V is TRBV14; 9 bases map to TRBD1. With 3 bases clipped from V and 5 bases from J, the junction kept 8 bases outside the gene matches. This CDR3 comprises 15 residues. Germline V gene lookup returns CDR1 SGHDN and CDR2 FVKESK. The CDR3 protein is CASSQTGQGFDEQYF. The DNA for the CDR3 is TGTGCCAGCAGCCAGACGGGACAGGGATTCGACGAGCAGTACTTC.

The chain has TRBV30 and TRBJ1-2, with TRBD1 matching over 12 bases. Looked up from germline, CDR1 is GTSNPN and CDR2 is SVGIG (reference sequence). The CDR3 contains 16 residues. Trimming cost V 2 bases and J 8 bases; bases outside gene matches: 12. CDR3 sequence reads: CAWSRPGTGGAGGYTF. The CDR3 DNA sequence: TGTGCCTGGAGTAGACCCGGGACAGGGGGCGCAGGGGGCTACACCTTC.

The chain employs TRBV10-1 and TRBJ2-5; 7 bases agree with TRBD1. In germline, CDR1 is WNHNN, CDR2 SYGVQD (reference sequence). This CDR3 is built from 14 residues. V gave up 6 bases and J gave up 1 base; unmatched junction bases: 5. The CDR3 sequence is CASSDTGVQETQYF. The CDR3 coding sequence is TGCGCCAGCAGCGATACAGGGGTCCAAGAGACCCAGTACTTC.

The rearrangement uses TRBV6-2 or TRBV6-3 and TRBJ2-5; 7 bases line up with TRBD1. The CDR3 spans 15 residues. The germline gives CDR1 MNHEY, CDR2 SVGEGT. Losses at the gene ends were 6 bases for V and 2 bases for J; bases not matched to a gene: 9. The DNA for the CDR3 is TGTGCCAGCAGCTGGCATCAGGGGGAGCAAGAGACCCAGTACTTC. Translation gives CASSWHQGEQETQYF.

The chain recombines TRBV4-1 with TRBJ2-5; D is possibly TRBD2 (5 bases). The CDR3 length is 14 residues. The germline gives CDR1 MGHRA, CDR2 YSYEKL. With 4 bases removed from V and 1 base from J, the gap between germline ends came to 10 bases. The CDR3 sequence is CASSPIAGQETQYF. The CDR3 bases are TGCGCCAGCAGCCCCATTGCGGGCCAAGAGACCCAGTACTTC.

Here the CDR3 reads CASSPYKDRRNEKLFF. CDR3 nucleotide sequence: TGTGCCAGCAGTCCTTACAAGGACAGGCGTAATGAAAAACTGTTTTTT. The gene calls are TRBV27 and TRBJ1-4, with TRBD1 matching 7 bases. CDR1 and CDR2 (germline): MNHEY, SMNVEV (reference sequence). Losses at the gene ends were 5 bases for V and 4 bases for J; bases not matched to a gene: 10. The CDR3 has 16 amino acids.

This rearrangement joins TRBV30 to TRBJ1-5; 8 bases map to TRBD1. Germline V CDR1 and CDR2: GTSNPN, SVGIG (reference sequence). This CDR3 contains 14 residues. Trimming at V came to 4 bases and at J to 6 bases, leaving 8 bases not matched to a gene. The CDR3 protein is CAWTPDRGSQPQHF. The CDR3, as DNA: TGTGCCTGGACGCCCGACAGGGGCTCTCAGCCCCAGCATTTT. The variable domain in full, completed from reference TRBV30 and TRBJ1-5, reads SQTIHQWPATLVQPVGSPLSLECTVEGTSNPNLYWYRQAAGRGLQLLFYSVGIGQISSEVPQNLSASRPQDRQFILSSKKLLLSDSGFYLCAWTPDRGSQPQHFGDGTRLSIL.

V and J are TRBV29-1 and TRBJ1-2; D remains ambiguous. Germline CDR1 SQVTM, CDR2 ANQGSEA. There are 10 residues in the CDR3. Trimming left V 2 bases short and J 6 bases short, with 4 bases between. The CDR3 DNA reads as TGCAGCGTTGAACAGGATGGCTACACCTTC. Protein: CSVEQDGYTF. The full variable domain, in which reference TRBV29-1 and TRBJ1-2 provide the parts outside the CDR3, is SAVISQKPSRDICQRGTSLTIQCQVDSQVTMMFWYRQQPGQSLTLIATANQGSEATYESGFVIDKFPISRPNLTFSTLTVSNMSPEDSSIYLCSVEQDGYTFGSGTRLTVV.